Reported below is one T cell receptor beta chain. There is no known antigen for this receptor. The sample holds no much larger clone one base away, and base qualities are not on file. The immunoSEQ kit was used, according to the manufacturer's recommendations, to generate TCR beta libraries from genomic DNA. To prepare libraries, a first multiplex PCR with proprietary primers was run, followed by a second PCR that added unique barcodes, and a bead cleanup was done after each round. A kit-provided positive control reaction and a negative control reaction were included in every sample batch. The final libraries underwent checking on an Agilent 4200 TapeStation D1000 ScreenTape, volumetric pooling, and quantification by qPCR. Sequencing was performed on an Illumina NextSeq500 with a MidOutput 150-cycle cartridge, and 156 Read1 and 15 Index1 cycles were run with kit custom primers. The pooled library was loaded at 0.75 to 1 pM, with a roughly 21% PhiX control spiked in. In the source study's methods: Vendor-processed data were analyzed in R, and a clonotype was defined as all T cells sharing the same CDR3 nucleotide sequence. For clone abundance analyses, frequencies were normalized to the 10,000 most abundant clones per sample. Before analysis, public T cell clones were removed, and these numbered fewer than five per sample on average. Tumor-enriched and baseline blood-enriched clonotypes were defined by at least a 32-fold difference in abundance between compartments. A beta-binomial differential abundance model was used to identify clonotypes that expanded or contracted between blood time points. Tumor-blood repertoire similarity was measured with the Baroni-Urbani and Buser coefficient, and group comparisons used two-tailed Wilcoxon tests in R. The source is immuneACCESS, and TCRdb retained only in-frame sequences with V and J called. Part of the clones is not carried over; for the studies checked, unresolved V genes explain less than half of this, and the remainder is unexplained. V, J and clone size derive from that table, while D and trimming were established from the DNA sequence. Across this sample there are tens of thousands of clones, with just under 80% seen only once. Clones ranked in the top ten supply approximately 6.8% of the sample.

The CDR3 has 15 amino acids, counting the end cysteine and phenylalanine. Just the 45-base CDR3 DNA is kept, in frame starting at base 1. As encoded in the germline V gene (reference sequence), CDR1 is GTSNPN while CDR2 is SVGIG. V loses 1 base, J loses 11 bases, and the germline ends lie 23 bases apart. This entry belongs to a study of radiation and T cells in renal cell carcinoma (dated by TCRdb to the early 2020s). For context, the study as a whole: The samples were drawn from a clinical trial, where primary renal cell carcinomas were treated with 15 Gy of stereotactic body radiation therapy and then removed by nephrectomy 4 weeks afterward. A total of 4 million to 5 million unique CDR3 nucleotide sequences, encoding 2,658,974 unique CDR3 amino acid sequences, were found across all 55 or so samples. TCR beta sequencing covered 50 to 55 samples in total, comprising around 26 tumors and 27 peripheral blood samples. General study outcomes and caveats: Because the trial had a single-armed design, the trial could not examine how radiation dose or scheduling affected the TCR repertoire. An increase in top tumor clonotypes in blood was observed from baseline to 2 weeks post-radiation, followed by contraction by 4 weeks, which was taken to suggest transient expansion of tumor-resident clones. Tracking of blood repertoire dynamics stopped at less than five weeks after treatment, with no follow-up past that point. Because no pretreatment tumor biopsies were available, whether clonotypes were present in the tumor at baseline could not be determined.

The time point label here, explained by the study, means: baseline pretreatment blood. The intended sense of this specimen's treatment or condition label: 15 Gy SBRT to primary tumor, nephrectomy 4 weeks later. To follow tumor-enriched clonotypes, serial peripheral blood was collected from radiation-treated patients at baseline and at 2 weeks and 4 weeks after SBRT. Every patient had renal cell carcinoma of clear cell pathology. Genomic DNA for TCR sequencing was prepared using the QIAamp DNA Blood Mini Kit (Qiagen). The analyses included only samples that passed all quality control checks. This material consisted of blood, taken from a patient whose treatment included radiotherapy and nephrectomy. This clonotype was sampled from a man between 60 and 75 years old with renal cell carcinoma. The V and J segments used are TRBV30 and TRBJ1-1, and the D gene may be TRBD1, 6 bases matching. The sequence in DNA is TGTGCCTGGAGTGGTGGGCCAGCGGATAGTAGGGGGGCTTTCTTT. This yields the protein CAWSGGPADSRGAFF.